The clone carrying this TCR beta chain was seen only a few times. These data are taken from a study of T-cell memory formation after mild COVID-19. Study-level background: The TCR clusters were mostly specific to one donor.

The CDR3 is 14 residues long. Per the germline V gene, CDR1 is DFQATT and CDR2 is SNEGSKA (reference sequence). The V end lost 3 bases, the J end lost 0 bases, and 12 bases lay between the germline ends. A single record per CDR3 protein comes from TCRdb applying MiXCR to the 5' RACE reads. This sample has about 180,000 distinct CDR3 sequences, with 16% found just once. The clonotype comes from an adult woman who had mild COVID-19 (a few samples of this study predate the infection). Cell type and time point are not known. The rearrangement uses TRBV20-1 and TRBJ2-7; unclear D gene. Sequencing input: PBMCs or a T cell subset sorted from them (not recorded which). The CDR3 bases are TGCAGTGCTAGCGGTCAGAGGAGCTCCTACGAGCAGTACTTC. Protein product: CSASGQRSSYEQYF.